The 26 T cell receptor beta chains reported below all come from one sample, sequenced in a study of chemoradiotherapy in HPV16-positive cancers. Measured with immunoSEQ multiplex PCR; TCRdb has only the in-frame clones, and not every one. The repertoire holds roughly 3,900 clones, with roughly 91% as singletons. The source was tumor tissue, collected from a patient who underwent chemoradiotherapy. The source is a human donor with HPV-associated anogenital cancer.

The rearrangement joins TRBV9 to TRBJ1-2; D not certain. Germline CDR1 is SGDLS and CDR2 is YYNGEE. V shed 0 bases and J shed 0 bases, with 6 bases lying between them. This CDR3 contains 14 residues. This CDR3 is CASSVDDSNYGYTF. The CDR3 DNA is TGTGCCAGCAGCGTAGATGATTCTAACTATGGCTACACCTTC.

The CDR3 DNA sequence: TGCGCCAGCAGCCGACTAGCGGGGGGGGGTCGCACAGATACGCAGTATTTT. Its translation is CASSRLAGGGRTDTQYF. V gene TRBV4-3 combines with J gene TRBJ2-3; 14 bases line up with TRBD2. The trim removed 4 bases at V and 1 base at J, leaving 4 bases unmatched. Germline V gene lookup returns CDR1 LGHNA and CDR2 YSLEER. The CDR3 is made up of 17 amino acids.

This clone was picked up one time. The chain is built from TRBV30 and TRBJ2-1; possibly TRBD2 for D (6 bases). Trimming took off 2 bases at V and 9 bases at J, with 14 bases between the two ends. The CDR3 totals 13 residues. Looked up from germline, CDR1 is GTSNPN and CDR2 is SVGIG (reference sequence). The CDR3: CAWSRGGYPEQFF. As DNA, the CDR3 is TGTGCCTGGAGTCGTGGGGGGTATCCTGAGCAGTTCTTC.

The gene calls are TRBV18 and TRBJ1-1, with TRBD1 as a possible D gene (6 bases). The CDR3 sequence is 19 residues long. From germline, CDR1 is KGHSH and CDR2 LQKENI. Trimming stripped 9 bases from V and 5 bases from J, with 34 bases between. The CDR3 nucleotides read TGTGCCAGATACACAATTCGATTGTCAGGGGACTCTTTGGGGACTGAAGCTTTCTTT. This gives the protein CARYTIRLSGDSLGTEAFF. The full variable domain, with the rest looked up from reference TRBV18 and TRBJ1-1, is NAGVMQNPRHLVRRRGQEARLRCSPMKGHSHVYWYRQLPEEGLKFMVYLQKENIIDESGMPKERFSAEFPKEGPSILRIQQVVRGDSAAYFCARYTIRLSGDSLGTEAFFGQGTRLTVV.

This chain links TRBV13 with TRBJ2-4, with D possibly TRBD2 on 5 matching bases. Trimming took off 0 bases at V and 0 bases at J, with 18 bases between the two ends. The germline gives CDR1 PRHDT, CDR2 FYEKMQ (reference sequence). The CDR3 has 19 amino acids. CDR3: CASSLGFRGPSLAKNIQYF. DNA for the CDR3: TGTGCCAGCAGCTTAGGCTTCCGGGGTCCGTCCCTAGCCAAAAACATTCAGTACTTC.

The chain uses TRBV28 and TRBJ2-1; 11 nucleotides agree with TRBD2. Germline V CDR1 and CDR2: MDHEN, SYDVKM. The CDR3 loop spans 15 amino acids. V was clipped by 2 bases and J by 8 bases; unmatched bases: 5. CDR3 in amino acids: CASSLLAGGRDEQFF. The CDR3 DNA sequence: TGTGCCAGCAGTTTACTAGCGGGGGGCCGGGATGAGCAGTTCTTC. The full variable domain, rest sourced from reference TRBV28 and TRBJ2-1, is DVKVTQSSRYLVKRTGEKVFLECVQDMDHENMFWYRQDPGLGLRLIYFSYDVKMKEKGDIPEGYSVSREKKERFSLILESASTNQTSMYLCASSLLAGGRDEQFFGPGTRLTVL.

The chain couples TRBV2 to TRBJ2-5; perhaps TRBD2 as D (6 bases). CDR3 length: 11 residues. In germline, CDR1 is SNHLY, CDR2 FYNNEI. The V and J ends lost 8 bases and 6 bases respectively, with 10 bases between them. CDR3 nucleotides: TGTGCCAGCGGCGGGGCTAAGACCCAGTACTTC. Protein sequence: CASGGAKTQYF.

This chain connects TRBV6-1 to TRBJ2-7, with 10 bases that match TRBD1. V shed 8 bases, J shed 4 bases, and the junction held 8 bases outside the gene matches. The germline CDR1 and CDR2 sequences are MNHNS and SASEGT. The CDR3 consists of 14 residues. CDR3 DNA: TGTGCCAGCCTAGGGACAGGGGCTGGGTACGAGCAGTACTTC. It translates to CASLGTGAGYEQYF.

The rearrangement uses TRBV30 and TRBJ1-6; D remains unclear. The CDR3 runs 13 residues. Germline V gene sequence: CDR1 GTSNPN, CDR2 SVGIG (reference sequence). V lost 8 bases and J 0 bases, leaving 8 bases between the germline ends. The CDR3 region has the DNA TGTGCCGCACAGAGCTCCTATAATTCACCCCTCCACTTT. Its protein is CAAQSSYNSPLHF.

V and J are TRBV9 and TRBJ2-5; either TRBD1 or TRBD2 may supply D (5 bases each). V lost 3 bases and J lost 1, with 19 bases in between. The CDR3 loop spans 17 amino acids. Per germline, CDR1 SGDLS and CDR2 YYNGEE. CDR3 sequence reads: CASSAPRDGSFQETQYF. CDR3 DNA: TGTGCCAGCAGCGCCCCCCGGGACGGATCTTTCCAAGAGACCCAGTACTTC.

This clone appeared once. This chain connects TRBV18 to TRBJ2-1, with 7 bases identical to TRBD2. Germline V lookup: CDR1 KGHSH, CDR2 LQKENI. Unmatched junction bases numbered 11, after V lost 3 bases and J lost 0 bases. The CDR3 spans 18 residues. The CDR3 protein is CASSPPGLAASSYNEQFF. The CDR3 DNA follows: TGTGCCAGCTCACCCCCGGGGCTAGCGGCGAGCTCCTACAATGAGCAGTTCTTC.

The rearrangement links TRBV14 to TRBJ2-1, with 9 bases aligning to TRBD2. The CDR3 consists of 13 residues. The V and J ends lost 4 bases and 8 bases, in that order; junction bases with no gene match: 3. Germline V gene data show CDR1 as SGHDN and CDR2 as FVKESK. As DNA, the CDR3 is TGTGCCAGCAGCCGGACTAGCGCCCATGAGCAGTTCTTC. The encoded protein is CASSRTSAHEQFF. Full variable domain (outside the CDR3, taken from reference TRBV14 and TRBJ2-1): EAGVTQFPSHSVIEKGQTVTLRCDPISGHDNLYWYRRVMGKEIKFLLHFVKESKQDESGMPNNRFLAERTGGTYSTLKVQPAELEDSGVYFCASSRTSAHEQFFGPGTRLTVL.

This chain links TRBV5-6 with TRBJ1-2; 7 bases line up with TRBD1. The CDR3 spans 14 residues. Germline trimming cut 2 bases from V and 8 bases from J; bases unmatched to any gene: 9. Germline CDR1 SGHDT, CDR2 YYEEEE. In nucleotides, the CDR3 is TGTGCCAGCAGCTTAAACGGAGAGGGGGCCGGCTACACCTTC. It yields the protein CASSLNGEGAGYTF.

The chain combines TRBV10-3 with TRBJ1-2, with a possible D match to TRBD1 (6 bases). Germline assignment: CDR1 ENHRY and CDR2 SYGVKD. The CDR3 is made up of 13 amino acids. The V gene lost 7 bases and the J gene lost 6 bases, with 15 bases spanning the gap. The CDR3 DNA follows: TGTGCCATCAAGAGGGGCGGGGGCGATGGCTACACCTTC. Residues: CAIKRGGGDGYTF.

V usage is TRBV30 and J usage is TRBJ2-2; the D is unclear. The length of the CDR3 is 14 residues. The V and J ends lost 2 bases and 7 bases respectively, with 14 bases between them. Germline V gene sequence: CDR1 GTSNPN, CDR2 SVGIG (reference sequence). In DNA form, the CDR3 reads TGTGCCTGGAGTCCCTCCAGGTTGGGCGGGGAGCTGTTTTTT. This gives the protein CAWSPSRLGGELFF.

The J gene is TRBJ2-7, the V gene TRBV4-1; 9 bases match TRBD1. The CDR3 length is 17 residues. Germline CDR1 is MGHRA and CDR2 is YSYEKL. J was trimmed by 3 bases and V by 0 bases; bases with no gene match: 9. The CDR3 bases are TGCGCCAGCAGCCAAGACAGGACCGGGACAGGGAACTACGAGCAGTACTTC. Amino acid sequence: CASSQDRTGTGNYEQYF.

The gene calls are TRBV5-1 and TRBJ1-2; TRBD1 matches at 8 bases. V lost 0 bases and J lost 13; bases outside the gene matches: 5. There are 12 residues in the CDR3. Germline V gene sequence: CDR1 SGHRS, CDR2 YFSETQ. The CDR3 DNA reads as TGCGCCAGCAGCTTGGTCCAGGGGGCTTTCACCTTC. This codes for CASSLVQGAFTF. The full variable domain, with the rest looked up from reference TRBV5-1 and TRBJ1-2, is KAGVTQTPRYLIKTRGQQVTLSCSPISGHRSVSWYQQTPGQGLQFLFEYFSETQRNKGNFPGRFSGRQFSNSRSEMNVSTLELGDSALYLCASSLVQGAFTFGSGTRLTVV.

The CDR3 DNA sequence: TGTGCCAGCAGCTTCTCTAGCGGGGGCGTCGCAGATACGCAGTATTTT. This gives the protein CASSFSSGGVADTQYF. The rearrangement links TRBV7-9 to TRBJ2-3; TRBD2 matches at 10 bases. CDR1 and CDR2 (germline): SEHNR, FQNEAQ (reference sequence). The V segment lost 3 bases and the J segment 4 bases; nucleotides outside the gene matches: 7. This CDR3 region has 16 residues.

This chain links TRBV28 with TRBJ1-2; possibly TRBD1 for D (5 bases). Germline V lookup: CDR1 MDHEN, CDR2 SYDVKM. The CDR3 covers 16 residues. The V gene lost 4 bases and the J gene lost 2 bases, with 17 bases spanning the gap. DNA of the CDR3: TGTGCCAGCAGTTCTACAGGAAGAGGGGTAAACTATGGCTACACCTTC. It is translated as CASSSTGRGVNYGYTF.

V is TRBV4-1 and J is TRBJ1-1; D is possibly TRBD1 (5 bases). Per the germline V gene, CDR1 is MGHRA and CDR2 is YSYEKL. V lost 4 bases and J lost 1, with 16 bases in between. The CDR3 runs to 16 residues. The CDR3 sequence: CASSPRPDTSNTEAFF. CDR3 sequence (DNA): TGCGCCAGCAGCCCCCGTCCGGACACATCGAACACTGAAGCTTTCTTT.

This sequence joins TRBV30 and TRBJ1-2, with D unclear. The CDR3 consists of 13 residues. Deletions cut 0 bases from V and 2 bases from J, with 7 bases between. Germline V lookup: CDR1 GTSNPN, CDR2 SVGIG (reference sequence). CDR3 amino acids: CAWSVYSNYGYTF. The CDR3 DNA reads TGTGCCTGGAGTGTATATTCAAACTATGGCTACACCTTC.

The rearrangement uses TRBV6-1 and TRBJ1-2, with 12 bases fitting TRBD1. The V and J ends lost 7 bases and 4 bases, in that order; junction bases with no gene match: 7. From germline, CDR1 is MNHNS and CDR2 SASEGT. The CDR3 loop spans 15 amino acids. The chain's CDR3 is CASTTGTGGGYGYTF. CDR3 coding DNA: TGTGCCAGCACGACCGGGACAGGGGGCGGCTATGGCTACACCTTC.

This chain links TRBV15 with TRBJ1-5; D unresolved. The ends were cut back, 3 bases at V and 0 bases at J, with 12 bases in the middle. Germline V lookup: CDR1 LNHNV, CDR2 YYDKDF (reference sequence). The CDR3 runs to 16 residues. CDR3 amino acids: CATSSNGLLSNQPQHF. The CDR3 DNA is TGTGCCACCAGCAGCAACGGCTTACTTAGCAATCAGCCCCAGCATTTT.

The rearrangement uses TRBV7-9 and TRBJ2-5, with 7 bases lining up with TRBD1. With V trimmed by 5 bases and J by 2 bases, 8 bases remained unmatched. There are 15 residues in the CDR3. CDR1 and CDR2 (germline): SEHNR, FQNEAQ (reference sequence). The CDR3 coding sequence is TGTGCCAGCAGCCTCCTCGGACAGGCGCAAGAGACCCAGTACTTC. This encodes CASSLLGQAQETQYF. Combining the CDR3 with reference TRBV7-9 and TRBJ2-5 gives the whole variable domain DTGVSQNPRHKITKRGQNVTFRCDPISEHNRLYWYRQTLGQGPEFLTYFQNEAQLEKSRLLSDRFSAERPKGSFSTLEIQRTEQGDSAMYLCASSLLGQAQETQYFGPGTRLLVL.

This clone appeared a few times. The genes are TRBV5-6 and TRBJ1-2; TRBD1 might be the D (5 bases). Trimming took 0 bases from V and 8 from J, leaving 14 bases between them. This CDR3 has 14 residues. Germline V gene data show CDR1 as SGHDT and CDR2 as YYEEEE. CDR3: CASSLVRGPRGYTF. The CDR3 DNA is TGTGCCAGCAGCTTGGTACGGGGCCCTAGGGGCTACACCTTC.

The chain links TRBV11-2 to TRBJ2-5; 7 bases fit TRBD2. The CDR3 has 16 amino acids. With 0 bases clipped from V and 4 bases from J, the junction kept 8 bases outside the gene matches. CDR1 is SGHAT and CDR2 is FQNNGV in the germline V gene. CDR3 residues: CASSLDRGGEGETQYF. CDR3 bases: TGTGCCAGCAGCTTAGATCGAGGAGGGGAGGGAGAGACCCAGTACTTC.